A selection of T cell receptor beta chains follows, all from one sample in a study of T cells in localized non-small cell lung cancer. Profiled with immunoSEQ multiplex PCR; TCRdb holds only in-frame clones, not every one. The repertoire holds about 1,900 clones, with 27% as singletons. Specimen: lung tumor tissue, collected before any cancer treatment. The source is a male donor older than 55 with stage III lung adenocarcinoma. Both conserved end residues are part of each CDR3. D genes are given only for firm matches. Clone size is given for some rows only: seen once, a few or many times, or a class if the clone is expanded.

V	D	J	size	CDR3	DNA
TRBV18	TRBD2	TRBJ2-1	once	CASSPKTSGALFGNEQFF	TGTGCCAGCTCACCAAAGACTAGCGGGGCCCTCTTTGGCAATGAGCAGTTCTTC
TRBV6-8	-	TRBJ2-1	few	CASSLPPGHEQFF	TGTGCCAGCAGTTTACCCCCGGGGCATGAGCAGTTCTTC
TRBV25-1	TRBD2	TRBJ2-7	-	CASSGRSLAGVSEQYF	TGTGCCAGCAGTGGTCGGAGTCTAGCGGGAGTATCCGAGCAGTACTTC
TRBV7-5	-	TRBJ1-3	-	CASSSLGTSGNTIYF	TGTGCCAGCAGCTCCCTAGGGACCTCTGGAAACACCATATATTTT
TRBV29-1	TRBD2	TRBJ2-2	-	CSVGDPSRAGGLVGELFF	TGCAGCGTGGGGGACCCCTCCAGGGCGGGGGGCCTTGTCGGGGAGCTGTTTTTT
TRBV6-8	TRBD2	TRBJ2-1	few	CASSSGLAVYNEQFF	TGTGCCAGCAGTTCGGGACTAGCGGTATACAATGAGCAGTTCTTC
TRBV5-1	TRBD1	TRBJ2-3	-	CASSVQGQGTDTQYF	TGCGCCAGCAGCGTGCAGGGACAGGGCACAGATACGCAGTATTTT
TRBV28	-	TRBJ2-7	-	CASSLGGRAREQYF	TGTGCCAGCAGTTTAGGAGGCCGGGCTCGCGAGCAGTACTTC
TRBV9	TRBD1	TRBJ1-4	few	CASSVGPGGREKLFF	TGTGCCAGCAGCGTAGGGCCAGGGGGCAGAGAAAAACTGTTTTTT
TRBV7-5	-	TRBJ1-1	medium-sized	CASSLGGRGGDTEAFF	TGTGCCAGCAGCCTTGGTGGTAGGGGTGGGGACACTGAAGCTTTCTTT
TRBV12-5	-	TRBJ2-2	-	CASGLGGDTGELFF	TGTGCTAGTGGTTTGGGAGGGGACACCGGGGAGCTGTTTTTT
TRBV28	-	TRBJ1-5	-	CASTRSRGWSNQPQHF	TGTGCCAGCACCCGAAGTAGGGGATGGAGCAATCAGCCCCAGCATTTT
TRBV7-2	-	TRBJ2-2	medium-sized	CASSPSVYGQLFF	TGTGCCAGCAGCCCCAGTGTTTACGGGCAGCTGTTTTTT
TRBV6-8	-	TRBJ1-1	few	CASSYGQGMGTEAFF	TGTGCCAGCAGTTACGGTCAGGGAATGGGCACTGAAGCTTTCTTT
TRBV5-1	TRBD1	TRBJ2-7	-	CASSPFGTGSYEQYF	TGCGCCAGCAGCCCCTTCGGGACAGGGTCCTACGAGCAGTACTTC
TRBV19	-	TRBJ1-5	once	CASSMINQPQHF	TGTGCCAGTAGTATGATAAATCAGCCCCAGCATTTT
TRBV6-8	TRBD1	TRBJ1-1	few	CAIGGGTGTSEAFF	TGTGCCATCGGAGGCGGGACAGGTACCTCTGAAGCTTTCTTT
TRBV7-2	-	TRBJ1-2	few	CASSLQGSDGYTF	TGTGCCAGCAGCTTACAGGGCTCGGATGGCTACACCTTC
TRBV2	TRBD1	TRBJ1-5	few	CASSVTGVLNQPQHF	TGTGCCAGCAGCGTGACAGGGGTACTAAATCAGCCCCAGCATTTT
TRBV11-3	-	TRBJ2-5	-	CASSPRTFTQETQYF	TGTGCCAGCAGCCCTCGGACCTTTACCCAAGAGACCCAGTACTTC
TRBV6-8	-	TRBJ1-2	few	CASSYTTGYGYTF	TGTGCCAGCAGTTACACGACAGGATATGGCTACACCTTC
TRBV6-8	-	TRBJ2-7	few	CAISQGAGREQYF	TGTGCCATCAGTCAGGGCGCAGGGCGCGAGCAGTACTTC
TRBV19	-	TRBJ1-5	-	CASSIRQDDSNQPQHF	TGTGCCAGTAGTATTCGCCAGGACGATAGCAATCAGCCCCAGCATTTT
TRBV19	-	TRBJ1-1	-	CASSIEGPEAFF	TGTGCCAGTAGTATAGAGGGGCCTGAAGCTTTCTTT
TRBV18	TRBD1	TRBJ2-5	-	CASSRQGAETQYF	TGTGCCAGCTCACGACAGGGAGCAGAGACCCAGTACTTC
TRBV4-1	-	TRBJ2-7	medium-sized	CASSQDPPYEQYF	TGCGCCAGCAGCCAAGACCCCCCCTACGAGCAGTACTTC
TRBV5-1	TRBD1	TRBJ1-6	-	CASSLGGSDNSPLHF	TGCGCCAGCAGCTTAGGGGGCTCTGATAATTCACCCCTCCACTTT
TRBV5-1	-	TRBJ2-3	-	CASSPVESVSASVFTDTQYF	TGCGCCAGCAGCCCCGTTGAAAGCGTTTCGGCTAGCGTCTTCACAGATACGCAGTATTTT
TRBV9	-	TRBJ2-3	-	CASSLRRGRGADTQYF	TGTGCCAGCAGTTTACGGCGGGGGCGAGGCGCAGATACGCAGTATTTT
TRBV6-8	TRBD1	TRBJ1-1	medium-sized	CASSSGQGVTIYTEAFF	TGTGCCAGCAGTTCTGGACAGGGGGTGACAATTTACACTGAAGCTTTCTTT
TRBV7-8	-	TRBJ2-7	-	CASSLIKAYEGEQYF	TGTGCCAGCAGCTTAATAAAGGCGTACGAAGGCGAGCAGTACTTC
TRBV10-2	-	TRBJ1-2	-	CASGNSLIYGYTF	TGCGCCAGTGGGAACAGCCTAATCTATGGCTACACCTTC
TRBV9	TRBD1	TRBJ1-5	-	CASSGDRQPQHF	TGTGCCAGCAGTGGGGACAGACAGCCCCAGCATTTT
TRBV6-8	TRBD2	TRBJ2-2	few	CASRGLGNTGELFF	TGTGCCAGCCGGGGACTAGGGAACACCGGGGAGCTGTTTTTT
TRBV12-5	-	TRBJ2-3	-	CASTPSTDTQYF	TGTGCCAGCACTCCGTCCACAGATACGCAGTATTTT
TRBV6-8	-	TRBJ1-2	few	CASSMDGRGYGYTF	TGTGCCAGCAGCATGGACGGCAGAGGCTATGGCTACACCTTC
TRBV25-1	TRBD2	TRBJ2-3	-	CASSGEGGTRTQYF	TGTGCCAGCAGTGGGGAAGGCGGGACTAGGACGCAGTATTTT
TRBV11-3	TRBD1	TRBJ2-5	-	CASSFGGQRETQYF	TGTGCCAGCAGCTTTGGGGGACAGCGAGAGACCCAGTACTTC
TRBV18	TRBD1	TRBJ2-7	medium-sized	CASSPLGTATYEQYF	TGTGCCAGCTCACCCCTCGGGACAGCTACCTACGAGCAGTACTTC
TRBV11-3	TRBD2	TRBJ2-7	-	CASMDWTSGYEQYF	TGTGCCAGCATGGATTGGACTAGCGGCTACGAGCAGTACTTC
TRBV19	TRBD1	TRBJ2-1	-	CASSLGRDRGRNEQFF	TGTGCCAGTAGTCTCGGCCGGGACAGGGGCAGGAATGAGCAGTTCTTC
TRBV6-8	-	TRBJ2-1	-	CASRASYGSYNEQFF	TGTGCCAGCAGGGCTTCTTACGGGTCCTACAATGAGCAGTTCTTC